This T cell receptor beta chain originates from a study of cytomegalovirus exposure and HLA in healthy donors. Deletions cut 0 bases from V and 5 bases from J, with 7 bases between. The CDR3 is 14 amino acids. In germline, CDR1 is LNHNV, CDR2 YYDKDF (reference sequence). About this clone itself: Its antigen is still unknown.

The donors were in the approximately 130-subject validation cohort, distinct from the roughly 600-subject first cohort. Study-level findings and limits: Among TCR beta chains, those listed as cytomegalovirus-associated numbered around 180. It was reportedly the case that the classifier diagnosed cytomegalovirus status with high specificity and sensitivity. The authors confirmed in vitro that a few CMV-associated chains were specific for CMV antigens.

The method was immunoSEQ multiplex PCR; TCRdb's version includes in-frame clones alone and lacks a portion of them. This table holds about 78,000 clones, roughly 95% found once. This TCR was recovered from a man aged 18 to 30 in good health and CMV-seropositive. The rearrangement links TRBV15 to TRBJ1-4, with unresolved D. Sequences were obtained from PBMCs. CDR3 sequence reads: CATSRDGGNEKLFF. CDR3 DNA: TGTGCCACCAGCAGAGATGGCGGGAATGAAAAACTGTTTTTT.